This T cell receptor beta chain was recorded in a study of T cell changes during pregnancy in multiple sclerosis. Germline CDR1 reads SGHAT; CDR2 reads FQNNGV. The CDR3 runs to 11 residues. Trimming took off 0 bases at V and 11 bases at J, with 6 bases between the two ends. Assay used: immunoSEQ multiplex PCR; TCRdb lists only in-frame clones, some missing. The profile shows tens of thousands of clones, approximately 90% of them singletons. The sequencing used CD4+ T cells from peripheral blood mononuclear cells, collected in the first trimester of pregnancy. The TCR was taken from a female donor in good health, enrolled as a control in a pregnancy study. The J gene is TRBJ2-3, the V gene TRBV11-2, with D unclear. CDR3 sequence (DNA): TGTGCCAGCAGCTTAGAGCAGCGGCAGTATTTT. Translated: CASSLEQRQYF.